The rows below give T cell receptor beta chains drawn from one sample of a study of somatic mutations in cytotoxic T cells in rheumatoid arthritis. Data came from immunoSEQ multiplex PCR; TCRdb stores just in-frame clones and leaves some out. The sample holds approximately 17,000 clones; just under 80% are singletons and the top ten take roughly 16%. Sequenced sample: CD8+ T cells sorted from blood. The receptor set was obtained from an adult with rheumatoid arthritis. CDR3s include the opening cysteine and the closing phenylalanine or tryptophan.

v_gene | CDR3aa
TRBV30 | CAWSVSNEKLFF
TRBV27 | CASSFLDKQETQYF
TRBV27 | CASSSGQGADTQYF
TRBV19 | CASSYRGMNTEAFF
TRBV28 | CASSLRGLVSPLHF
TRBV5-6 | CASSPRDRVAEAFF
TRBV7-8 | CASSSLRIAGNTIYF
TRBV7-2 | CASSRKGAINQPQHF
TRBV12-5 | CASGFLSGSLNTEAFF
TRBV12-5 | CASGLVLSSIRAGYGYTF
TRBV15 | CATSRDGGREGGYTF
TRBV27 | CASSLSGGSSYNEQFF
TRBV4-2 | CASGRGTQYF
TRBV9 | CASSVGVGTEAFF
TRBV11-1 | CASRREEFAEQFF
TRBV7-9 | CASSPGLAGVPNYNEQFF
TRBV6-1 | CASGTSGGAWSEQFF
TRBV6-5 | CASHIGLSNTEAFF
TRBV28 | CASSPGGRGYEQYF
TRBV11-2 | CASSSRPAATNEKLFF
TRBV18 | CASSGQGNIQYF
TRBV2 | CASTVAGDQVDIQYF
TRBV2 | CASFSWAGSLGTEAFF
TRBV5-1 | CASRDRGPGELFF
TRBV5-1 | CASSLSDRVNNFGYTF
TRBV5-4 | CASSSSGADYNEQFF
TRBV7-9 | CASSLEGNTGELFF
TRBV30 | CAWSLKTPFWGDGYTF
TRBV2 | CASTFPSYNEQFF
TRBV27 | CASSSWGGQETQYF
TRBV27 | CASRDYGYTF
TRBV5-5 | CASTIRDGPYEQYF
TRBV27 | CASSLGGLAGGSSSYNEQFF
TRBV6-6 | CASKPPYTF
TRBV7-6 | CASSLEGDYEQYF
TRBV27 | CASRYGVRADTQYF
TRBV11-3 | CASSNFADNSYNEQFF
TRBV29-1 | CSVGLVETQYF
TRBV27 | CASSLLSLNTEAFF
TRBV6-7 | CASSYSRVVPPNAEAFF
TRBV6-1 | CASGRGTYNEQFF
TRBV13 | CASSLGLGNSGANVLTF
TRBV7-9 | CASSLGSGGDTQYF
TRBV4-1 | CASSQDLGKQYF
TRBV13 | CASRSVIDGETQYF
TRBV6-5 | CASSISGPIGLLF
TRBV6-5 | CASSYGDNSYEQYF
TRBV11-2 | CASSTRQLWQETQYF
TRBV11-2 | CASSSAFDWSTDTQYF
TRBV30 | CAWSLRDRDQSEAFF
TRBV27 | CASSRTGGNGYTF
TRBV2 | CASSEDSTGGQTQYF